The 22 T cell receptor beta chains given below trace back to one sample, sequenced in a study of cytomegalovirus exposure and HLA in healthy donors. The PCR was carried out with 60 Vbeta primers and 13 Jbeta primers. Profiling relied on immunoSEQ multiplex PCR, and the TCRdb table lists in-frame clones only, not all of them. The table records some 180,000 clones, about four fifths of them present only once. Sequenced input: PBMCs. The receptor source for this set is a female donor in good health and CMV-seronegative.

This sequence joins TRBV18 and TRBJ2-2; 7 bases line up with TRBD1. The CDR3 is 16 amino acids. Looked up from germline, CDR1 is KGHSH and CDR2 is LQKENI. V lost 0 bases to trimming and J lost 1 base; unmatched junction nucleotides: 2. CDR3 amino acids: CASSPPTGMNTGELFF. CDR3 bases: TGTGCCAGCTCACCACCGACAGGGATGAACACCGGGGAGCTGTTTTTT.

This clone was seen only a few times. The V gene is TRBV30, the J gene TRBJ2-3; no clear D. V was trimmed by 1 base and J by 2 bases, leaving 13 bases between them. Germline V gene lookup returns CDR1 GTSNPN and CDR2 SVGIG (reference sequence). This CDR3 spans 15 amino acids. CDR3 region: CAWSGPGYPTDTQYF. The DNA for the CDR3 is TGTGCCTGGAGTGGTCCAGGTTATCCCACAGATACGCAGTATTTT. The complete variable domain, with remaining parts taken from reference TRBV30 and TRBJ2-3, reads SQTIHQWPATLVQPVGSPLSLECTVEGTSNPNLYWYRQAAGRGLQLLFYSVGIGQISSEVPQNLSASRPQDRQFILSSKKLLLSDSGFYLCAWSGPGYPTDTQYFGPGTRLTVL.

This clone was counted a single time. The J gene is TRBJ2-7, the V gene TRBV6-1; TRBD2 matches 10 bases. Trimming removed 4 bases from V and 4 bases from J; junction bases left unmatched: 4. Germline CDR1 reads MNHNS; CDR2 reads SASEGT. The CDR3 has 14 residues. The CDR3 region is CASSGRAGGYEQYF. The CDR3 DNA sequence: TGTGCCAGCAGTGGTCGAGCGGGAGGGTACGAGCAGTACTTC.

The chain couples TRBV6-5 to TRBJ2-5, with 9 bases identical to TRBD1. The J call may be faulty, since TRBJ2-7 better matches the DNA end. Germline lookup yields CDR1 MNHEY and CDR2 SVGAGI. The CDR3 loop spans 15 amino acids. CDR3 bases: TGTGCCAGCAGTAGAACTTCGGGACAGGGATACGAGCAGTACTTC. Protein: CASSRTSGQGYEQYF.

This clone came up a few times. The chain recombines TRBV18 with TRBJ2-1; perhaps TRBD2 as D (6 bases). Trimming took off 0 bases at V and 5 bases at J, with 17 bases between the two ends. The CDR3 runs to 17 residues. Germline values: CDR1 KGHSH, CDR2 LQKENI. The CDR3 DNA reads TGTGCCAGCTCACCACCGGGACTCCCGCGGGGCGACAATGAGCAGTTCTTC. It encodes CASSPPGLPRGDNEQFF.

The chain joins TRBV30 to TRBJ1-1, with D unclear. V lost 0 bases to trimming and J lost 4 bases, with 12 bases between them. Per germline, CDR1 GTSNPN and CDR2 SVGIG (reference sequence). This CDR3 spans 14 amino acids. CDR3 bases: TGTGCCTGGAGTGTACCGAACTCCATCACTGAAGCTTTCTTT. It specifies CAWSVPNSITEAFF.

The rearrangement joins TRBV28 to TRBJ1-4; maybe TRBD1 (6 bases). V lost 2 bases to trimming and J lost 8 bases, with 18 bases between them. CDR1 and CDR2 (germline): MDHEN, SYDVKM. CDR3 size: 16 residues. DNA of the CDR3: TGTGCCAGCAGTTTACCGGGGGGCGCGGTATTGGAAAAACTGTTTTTT. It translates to CASSLPGGAVLEKLFF.

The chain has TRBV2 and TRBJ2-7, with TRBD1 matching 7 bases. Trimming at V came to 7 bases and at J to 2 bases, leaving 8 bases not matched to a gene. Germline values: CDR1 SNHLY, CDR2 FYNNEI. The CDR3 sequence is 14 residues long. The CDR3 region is CASNAGTATYEQYF. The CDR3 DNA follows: TGTGCCAGCAACGCCGGGACAGCAACCTACGAGCAGTACTTC.

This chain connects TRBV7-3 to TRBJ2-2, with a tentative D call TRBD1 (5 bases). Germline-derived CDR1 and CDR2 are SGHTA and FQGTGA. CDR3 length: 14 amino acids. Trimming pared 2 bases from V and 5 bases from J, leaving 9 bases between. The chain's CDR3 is CASSLQGWTGELFF. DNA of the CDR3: TGTGCCAGCAGCTTACAGGGATGGACCGGGGAGCTGTTTTTT.

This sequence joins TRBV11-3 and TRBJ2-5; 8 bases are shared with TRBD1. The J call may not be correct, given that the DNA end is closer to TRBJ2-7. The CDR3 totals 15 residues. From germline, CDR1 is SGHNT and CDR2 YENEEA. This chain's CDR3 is CASSLEGTGNYEQYF. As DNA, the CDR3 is TGTGCCAGCAGCTTAGAGGGGACAGGAAACTACGAGCAGTACTTC.

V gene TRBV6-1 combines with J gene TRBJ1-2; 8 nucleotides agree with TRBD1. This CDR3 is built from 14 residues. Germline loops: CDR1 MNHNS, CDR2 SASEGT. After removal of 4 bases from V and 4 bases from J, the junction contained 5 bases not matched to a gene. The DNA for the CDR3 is TGTGCCAGCAGTGGACAGGGGAATTTCTATGGCTACACCTTC. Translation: CASSGQGNFYGYTF.

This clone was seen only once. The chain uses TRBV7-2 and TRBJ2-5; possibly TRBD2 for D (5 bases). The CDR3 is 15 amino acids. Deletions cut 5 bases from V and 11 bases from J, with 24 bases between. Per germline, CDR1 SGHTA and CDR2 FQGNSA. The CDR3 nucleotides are TGTGCCAGCAGCCTTAGACCGTCCCAACTAAGGGAGCAGTACTTC. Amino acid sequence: CASSLRPSQLREQYF. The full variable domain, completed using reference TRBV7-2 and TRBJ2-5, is GAGVSQSPSNKVTEKGKDVELRCDPISGHTALYWYRQSLGQGLEFLIYFQGNSAPDKSGLPSDRFSAERTGGSVSTLTIQRTQQEDSAVYLCASSLRPSQLREQYFGPGTRLLVL.

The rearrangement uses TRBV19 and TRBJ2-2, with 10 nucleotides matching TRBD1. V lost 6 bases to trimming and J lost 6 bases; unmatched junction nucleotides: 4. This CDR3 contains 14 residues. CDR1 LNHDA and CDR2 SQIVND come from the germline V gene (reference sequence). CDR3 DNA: TGTGCCAGTAGAGTGGACAGGGGGGCCGGGGAGCTGTTTTTT. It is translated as CASRVDRGAGELFF.

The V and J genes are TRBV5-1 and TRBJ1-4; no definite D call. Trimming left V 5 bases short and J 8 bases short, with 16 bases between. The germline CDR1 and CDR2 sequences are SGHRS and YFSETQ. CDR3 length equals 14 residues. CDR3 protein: CASRRSGDGEKLFF. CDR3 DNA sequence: TGCGCCAGCAGGCGGTCGGGTGATGGGGAAAAACTGTTTTTT. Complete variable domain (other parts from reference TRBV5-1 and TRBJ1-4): KAGVTQTPRYLIKTRGQQVTLSCSPISGHRSVSWYQQTPGQGLQFLFEYFSETQRNKGNFPGRFSGRQFSNSRSEMNVSTLELGDSALYLCASRRSGDGEKLFFGSGTQLSVL.

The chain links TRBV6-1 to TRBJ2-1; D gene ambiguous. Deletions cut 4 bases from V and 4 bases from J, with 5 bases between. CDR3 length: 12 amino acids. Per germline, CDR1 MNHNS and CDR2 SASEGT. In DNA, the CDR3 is TGTGCCAGCAGTGGAGTATACAATGAGCAGTTCTTC. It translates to CASSGVYNEQFF.

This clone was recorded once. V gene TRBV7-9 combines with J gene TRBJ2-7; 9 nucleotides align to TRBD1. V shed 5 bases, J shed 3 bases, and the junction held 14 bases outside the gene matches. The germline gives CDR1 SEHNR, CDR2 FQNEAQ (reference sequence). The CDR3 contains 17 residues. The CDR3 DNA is TGTGCCAGCAGCCCCCTCCGGGACAGGGTTAGCCACTACGAGCAGTACTTC. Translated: CASSPLRDRVSHYEQYF.

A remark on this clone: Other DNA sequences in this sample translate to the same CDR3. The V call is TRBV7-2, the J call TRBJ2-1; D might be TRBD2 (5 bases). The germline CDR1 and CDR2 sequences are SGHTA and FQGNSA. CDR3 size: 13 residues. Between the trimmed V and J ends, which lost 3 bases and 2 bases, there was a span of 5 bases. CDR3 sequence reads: CASSLGAYNEQFF. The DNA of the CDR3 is TGTGCCAGCAGCTTGGGAGCCTACAATGAGCAGTTCTTC.

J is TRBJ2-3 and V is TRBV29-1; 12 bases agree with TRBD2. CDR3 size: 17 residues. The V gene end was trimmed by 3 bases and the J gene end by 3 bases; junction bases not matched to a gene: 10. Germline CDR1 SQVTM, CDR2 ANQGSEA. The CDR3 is CSVDQVTSGSRTDTQYF. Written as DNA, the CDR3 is TGCAGCGTTGATCAGGTGACTAGCGGGAGCAGGACAGATACGCAGTATTTT.

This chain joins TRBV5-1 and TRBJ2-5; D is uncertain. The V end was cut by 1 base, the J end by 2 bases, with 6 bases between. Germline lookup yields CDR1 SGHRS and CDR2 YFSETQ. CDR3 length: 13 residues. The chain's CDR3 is CASSLSPQETQYF. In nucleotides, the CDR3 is TGCGCCAGCAGCTTGTCCCCGCAAGAGACCCAGTACTTC.

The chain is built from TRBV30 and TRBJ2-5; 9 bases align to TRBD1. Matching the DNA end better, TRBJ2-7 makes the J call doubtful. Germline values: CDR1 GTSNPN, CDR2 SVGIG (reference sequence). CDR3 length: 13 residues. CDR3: CAWSLTGGSEQYF. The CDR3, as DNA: TGTGCCTGGAGCTTAACAGGGGGCAGCGAGCAGTACTTC.

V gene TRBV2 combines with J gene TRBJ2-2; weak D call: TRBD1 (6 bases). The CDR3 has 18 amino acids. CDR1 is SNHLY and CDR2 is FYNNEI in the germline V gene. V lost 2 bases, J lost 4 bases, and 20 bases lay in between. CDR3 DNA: TGTGCCAGCAGTGAAAGGACAGTGCTCCCGGACCGCACCGGGGAGCTGTTTTTT. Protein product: CASSERTVLPDRTGELFF.

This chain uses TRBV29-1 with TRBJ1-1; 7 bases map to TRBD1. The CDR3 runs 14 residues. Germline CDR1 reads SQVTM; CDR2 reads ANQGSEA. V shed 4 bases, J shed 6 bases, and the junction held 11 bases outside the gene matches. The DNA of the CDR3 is TGCAGCGTTGTCACCCATTACAGGGGAGCTGAAGCTTTCTTT. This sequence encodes CSVVTHYRGAEAFF.